Presented here are 27 T cell receptor beta chains from one specimen sequenced in a study of T-cell memory formation after mild COVID-19. MiXCR, run by TCRdb on the 5' RACE reads, gives a single entry per CDR3 protein. The sample shows some 64,000 distinct CDR3 sequences, about 10% of them seen only once. Specimen: PBMCs or a T cell subset sorted from them (not recorded which). Receptors originate from a man aged 18-30 years who had mild COVID-19 (a few samples of this study predate the infection). Cell type and time point are not known.

About this clonotype itself: Given a much more abundant clone one base away, this may be a read error. The gene calls are TRBV5-1 and TRBJ2-5; D assignment may be TRBD1 or TRBD2 (6 bases each). The CDR3 contains 14 residues. Per germline, CDR1 SGHRS and CDR2 YFSETQ. For the CDR3, the DNA is TGCTCCAGCAGCTTGGAAACAGGGAGGGAGACCCAGTACTTC. It encodes CSSSLETGRETQYF.

The count of this clonotype is one. The chain has TRBV6-5 and TRBJ1-2, with 7 bases identical to TRBD1. The CDR3 is 13 residues long. The V gene's germline CDR1 is MNHEY and CDR2 SVGAGI. V dropped 10 bases and J dropped 12; count of bases not matched to a gene: 17. The chain's CDR3 is CATTIISNRGDTF. For the CDR3, the DNA is TGTGCCACCACTATTATTTCGAACAGGGGAGACACCTTC.

This clonotype was counted only a few times. The CDR3 loop is CSVEEHGTLSQYF. CDR3 coding DNA: TGCAGCGTTGAAGAGCATGGGACTCTATCCCAGTACTTC. The rearrangement uses TRBV29-1 and TRBJ2-5; a weak D match, TRBD2 (6 bases). Trimming pared 0 bases from V and 9 bases from J, leaving 14 bases between. Germline V gene sequence: CDR1 SQVTM, CDR2 ANQGSEA. This CDR3 spans 13 amino acids. The full variable domain, in which reference TRBV29-1 and TRBJ2-5 provide the parts outside the CDR3, is SAVISQKPSRDICQRGTSLTIQCQVDSQVTMMFWYRQQPGQSLTLIATANQGSEATYESGFVIDKFPISRPNLTFSTLTVSNMSPEDSSIYLCSVEEHGTLSQYFGPGTRLLVL.

This clonotype was seen a handful of times. The rearrangement joins TRBV27 to TRBJ2-5; D could derive from TRBD1 or TRBD2 (6 bases each). The V end lost 3 bases, the J end lost 5 bases, and 16 bases lay between the germline ends. Germline CDR1 MNHEY, CDR2 SMNVEV (reference sequence). CDR3 size: 15 residues. Here the CDR3 DNA reads TGTGCCAGCAGTTTCGCAACTAGCAGGGGCGAGACCCAGTACTTC. It codes for CASSFATSRGETQYF.

The chain links TRBV5-1 to TRBJ2-3; no definite D call. The CDR3 totals 14 residues. Trimming took 0 bases from V and 2 from J, leaving 7 bases between them. Germline values: CDR1 SGHRS, CDR2 YFSETQ. The CDR3 loop reads CASSLGRNTDTQYF. CDR3 in DNA: TGCGCCAGCAGCTTGGGAAGAAACACAGATACGCAGTATTTT.

V usage is TRBV20-1 and J usage is TRBJ2-4; possibly TRBD1 for D (5 bases). The CDR3 runs 15 residues. V was pared by 1 base and J by 1 base, with 11 bases between. CDR1 is DFQATT and CDR2 is SNEGSKA in the germline V gene (reference sequence). The CDR3: CSARGGAGAKNIQYF. The CDR3 DNA is TGCAGTGCTAGAGGAGGCGCAGGGGCCAAAAACATTCAGTACTTC.

The rearrangement uses TRBV19 and TRBJ2-2; the D call may be TRBD1 or TRBD2 (5 bases each). This CDR3 has 16 residues. The V end was cut by 3 bases, the J end by 2 bases, with 13 bases between. The germline CDR1 and CDR2 sequences are LNHDA and SQIVND (reference sequence). The CDR3 sequence is CASSISGPINTGELFF. CDR3 sequence (DNA): TGTGCCAGTAGTATTTCGGGGCCCATTAACACCGGGGAGCTGTTTTTT. Complete variable domain (other parts from reference TRBV19 and TRBJ2-2): DGGITQSPKYLFRKEGQNVTLSCEQNLNHDAMYWYRQDPGQGLRLIYYSQIVNDFQKGDIAEGYSVSREKKESFPLTVTSAQKNPTAFYLCASSISGPINTGELFFGEGSRLTVL.

This clonotype occurred many times. The chain links TRBV7-2 to TRBJ2-7; a possible D gene is TRBD1 (7 bases). The germline gives CDR1 SGHTA, CDR2 FQGNSA. The CDR3 runs 15 residues. The V end was cut by 3 bases, the J end by 4 bases, with 16 bases between. The DNA of the CDR3 is TGTGCCAGCAGCTTCGCGGGGACAGACGGTTACGAGCAGTACTTC. Translating gives CASSFAGTDGYEQYF.

This clonotype came up a few times. The chain joins TRBV7-2 to TRBJ1-2, with 7 bases matching TRBD1. This CDR3 contains 16 residues. Germline trimming cut 1 base from V and 6 bases from J; bases unmatched to any gene: 11. The V gene's germline CDR1 is SGHTA and CDR2 FQGNSA. CDR3 DNA sequence: TGTGCCAGCAGCTTAGTAGGGGACAGCCGGAGGAATGGCTACACCTTC. Protein product: CASSLVGDSRRNGYTF. The whole variable domain, remainder taken from reference TRBV7-2 and TRBJ1-2, is GAGVSQSPSNKVTEKGKDVELRCDPISGHTALYWYRQSLGQGLEFLIYFQGNSAPDKSGLPSDRFSAERTGGSVSTLTIQRTQQEDSAVYLCASSLVGDSRRNGYTFGSGTRLTVV.

This clonotype turned up a few times. The rearrangement links TRBV6-4 to TRBJ1-6, with 10 bases matching TRBD1. CDR1 MRHNA and CDR2 SNTAGT come from the germline V gene. V lost 6 bases, J lost 7 bases, and 3 bases stayed unmatched. The CDR3 sequence is 14 residues long. This chain's CDR3 is CASRRDRGNSPLHF. The CDR3 DNA reads as TGTGCCAGCAGGAGGGACAGGGGAAATTCACCCCTCCACTTT.

The gene calls are TRBV7-2 and TRBJ2-1, with 8 bases lining up with TRBD1. The CDR3 runs to 14 residues. Trimming took 5 bases from V and 4 from J; bases not matched to a gene: 4. CDR1 and CDR2 from the germline V gene are SGHTA and FQGNSA. This CDR3 is CASSPRDRYNEQFF. CDR3 in DNA: TGTGCCAGCAGCCCCCGGGACAGGTACAATGAGCAGTTCTTC.

This clonotype came up a few times. This chain joins TRBV29-1 and TRBJ1-2; possibly TRBD1 for D (5 bases). V was pared by 7 bases and J by 1 base, with 10 bases between. The CDR3 is 12 residues long. The germline gives CDR1 SQVTM, CDR2 ANQGSEA. CDR3 bases: TGCAGCGGGGGGACGGGTAACTATGGCTACACCTTC. The encoded protein is CSGGTGNYGYTF.

The chain employs TRBV7-9 and TRBJ2-4; 10 bases match TRBD1. V shed 5 bases and J 9 bases; nucleotides not matched to a gene: 4. The CDR3 runs 13 residues. Germline loops: CDR1 SEHNR, CDR2 FQNEAQ (reference sequence). CDR3 in amino acids: CASSAGQGGIQYF. DNA for the CDR3: TGTGCCAGCAGCGCCGGACAGGGGGGCATTCAGTACTTC. Together with reference TRBV7-9 and TRBJ2-4, the CDR3 gives the full variable domain: DTGVSQNPRHKITKRGQNVTFRCDPISEHNRLYWYRQTLGQGPEFLTYFQNEAQLEKSRLLSDRFSAERPKGSFSTLEIQRTEQGDSAMYLCASSAGQGGIQYFGAGTRLSVL.

This chain joins TRBV5-1 and TRBJ2-7; 7 bases fit TRBD1. V shed 5 bases, J shed 0 bases, and the junction held 8 bases outside the gene matches. This CDR3 region has 15 residues. Germline-derived CDR1 and CDR2 are SGHRS and YFSETQ. CDR3 in DNA: TGCGCCAGCAGTCCGGGGACAGCGAGCTCCTACGAGCAGTACGTC. It yields the protein CASSPGTASSYEQYV.

By share of the sample, this clonotype is medium-sized. The chain links TRBV10-2 to TRBJ2-3; 7 bases line up with TRBD2. V shed 7 bases, J shed 5 bases, and the junction held 9 bases outside the gene matches. The length of the CDR3 is 14 residues. In germline, CDR1 is WSHSY, CDR2 SAAADI. CDR3 bases: TGCGCCAGCAAAGGGGATGCGGGGGTAGATACGCAGTATTTT. It encodes CASKGDAGVDTQYF.

Only a few counts were recorded for this clonotype. The CDR3 DNA is TGTGCCAGCAGCAAAAGCGGGGCCGCAGATACGCAGTATTTT. It translates to CASSKSGAADTQYF. The gene calls are TRBV14 and TRBJ2-3, with 7 bases identical to TRBD2. The germline V gene encodes CDR1 SGHDN and CDR2 FVKESK. V shed 5 bases and J 4 bases; nucleotides not matched to a gene: 6. The CDR3 extends over 14 amino acids.

This clonotype occurred a few times. The chain joins TRBV12-3 or TRBV12-4 to TRBJ2-2; TRBD1 agrees at 7 bases. This CDR3 region has 13 residues. The ends lost 3 bases at V and 6 bases at J; junction bases unmatched: 1. CDR3 sequence: CASSLTGSGELFF. The DNA of the CDR3 is TGTGCCAGCAGTTTGACAGGGTCCGGGGAGCTGTTTTTT.

This clonotype was seen only a few times. The chain uses TRBV7-3 and TRBJ2-3; 7 bases fit TRBD2. Germline V gives CDR1 SGHTA, CDR2 FQGTGA. The V segment lost 1 base and the J segment 2 bases; nucleotides outside the gene matches: 3. This CDR3 is 15 amino acids long. The CDR3 reads CASSLMGGNTDTQYF. CDR3 DNA: TGTGCCAGCAGCTTAATGGGGGGGAACACAGATACGCAGTATTTT.

The chain couples TRBV11-2 to TRBJ2-1, with a tentative D call TRBD1 (6 bases). The V and J ends lost 11 bases and 0 bases respectively, with 11 bases between them. Germline CDR1 SGHAT, CDR2 FQNNGV. The CDR3 has 13 residues. The CDR3 loop is CASTGSSYNEQFF. The CDR3 nucleotides read TGTGCCTCAACAGGGAGCTCCTACAATGAGCAGTTCTTC.

This clonotype appeared a few times. The chain joins TRBV7-9 to TRBJ2-6; no firm D call. The V end was cut by 4 bases, the J end by 2 bases, with 9 bases between. The CDR3 runs to 15 residues. The germline CDR1 and CDR2 sequences are SEHNR and FQNEAQ (reference sequence). The CDR3 protein is CASSSLKTGANVLTF. The CDR3 DNA reads as TGTGCCAGCAGCTCCCTTAAGACTGGGGCCAACGTCCTGACTTTC.

In its sample, this clonotype was seen a few times. The V call is TRBV4-1, the J call TRBJ2-2; 10 bases map to TRBD1. V gave up 4 bases and J gave up 3 bases; unmatched junction bases: 5. The CDR3 loop spans 16 amino acids. Germline CDR1 and CDR2: MGHRA and YSYEKL. CDR3 nucleotide sequence: TGCGCCAGCAGCCGCCCCGGGACAGGGGACACCGGGGAGCTGTTTTTT. Amino acids: CASSRPGTGDTGELFF.

The CDR3 bases are TGCAGTGCTAGAGATCGTCCTCGGGGCACAGATACGCAGTATTTT. It translates to CSARDRPRGTDTQYF. The V gene is TRBV20-1, the J gene TRBJ2-3; no clear D. Germline V gene data show CDR1 as DFQATT and CDR2 as SNEGSKA (reference sequence). The CDR3 extends over 15 amino acids. The ends were cut back, 0 bases at V and 1 base at J, with 11 bases in the middle.

This clonotype was picked up a small number of times. CDR3 residues: CAISQGQAKNYGYTF. CDR3 bases: TGTGCCATCAGCCAGGGACAGGCTAAGAACTATGGCTACACCTTC. The genes are TRBV10-3 and TRBJ1-2, with 8 positions matching TRBD1. CDR3 size: 15 residues. Per germline, CDR1 ENHRY and CDR2 SYGVKD. Trimming cost V 6 bases and J 2 bases; bases outside gene matches: 8.

This clonotype was picked up many times. The chain is built from TRBV5-5 and TRBJ2-7, with 9 bases fitting TRBD1. The CDR3 has 13 residues. V lost 1 base, J lost 6 bases, and 2 bases stayed unmatched. Germline CDR1 is SGHKS and CDR2 is YYEKEE (reference sequence). The CDR3: CASSLTGGGEQYV. CDR3 nucleotides: TGTGCCAGCAGCTTGACAGGGGGCGGCGAGCAGTACGTC.

The gene calls are TRBV10-3 and TRBJ1-3, with unresolved D. CDR1 is ENHRY and CDR2 is SYGVKD in the germline V gene. Trimming shortened V by 10 bases and J by 7 bases, and 17 bases separated the two germline ends. The CDR3 totals 13 residues. The CDR3 nucleotides are TGTGCCACCCGCCCAAGAATCGGGAACACCATATATTTT. It translates to CATRPRIGNTIYF.

This clonotype was detected ten times or more. The CDR3 is CASSQETGWENTGELFF. CDR3 DNA sequence: TGCGCCAGCAGCCAAGAAACGGGGTGGGAGAACACCGGGGAGCTGTTTTTT. The J gene is TRBJ2-2, the V gene TRBV4-3, with D tentatively TRBD2 (5 bases). This CDR3 spans 17 amino acids. Trimming took 0 bases from V and 1 from J, leaving 12 bases between them. In germline, CDR1 is LGHNA, CDR2 YSLEER.

This clonotype was detected only a few times. The genes are TRBV11-2 and TRBJ1-6, with a weak D call TRBD1 (6 bases). V shed 3 bases and J shed 10 bases, with 22 bases lying between them. Germline values: CDR1 SGHAT, CDR2 FQNNGV. The CDR3 covers 17 residues. CDR3 bases: TGTGCCAGCAGCTTTGCACCTATAGGGGGGCCTGAATCACCCCTCCACTTT. Translation gives CASSFAPIGGPESPLHF.